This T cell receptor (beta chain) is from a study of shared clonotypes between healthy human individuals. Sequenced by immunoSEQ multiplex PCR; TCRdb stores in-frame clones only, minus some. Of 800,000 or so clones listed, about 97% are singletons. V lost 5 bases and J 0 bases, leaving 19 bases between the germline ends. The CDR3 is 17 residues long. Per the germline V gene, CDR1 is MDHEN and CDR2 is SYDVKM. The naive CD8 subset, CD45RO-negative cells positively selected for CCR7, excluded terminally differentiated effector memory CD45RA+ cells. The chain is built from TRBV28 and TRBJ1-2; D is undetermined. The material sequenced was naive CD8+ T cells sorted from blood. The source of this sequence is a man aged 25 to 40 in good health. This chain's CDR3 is CASSPPRTAKANYGYTF. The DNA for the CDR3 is TGTGCCAGCAGTCCCCCCCGAACAGCGAAGGCTAACTATGGCTACACCTTC.